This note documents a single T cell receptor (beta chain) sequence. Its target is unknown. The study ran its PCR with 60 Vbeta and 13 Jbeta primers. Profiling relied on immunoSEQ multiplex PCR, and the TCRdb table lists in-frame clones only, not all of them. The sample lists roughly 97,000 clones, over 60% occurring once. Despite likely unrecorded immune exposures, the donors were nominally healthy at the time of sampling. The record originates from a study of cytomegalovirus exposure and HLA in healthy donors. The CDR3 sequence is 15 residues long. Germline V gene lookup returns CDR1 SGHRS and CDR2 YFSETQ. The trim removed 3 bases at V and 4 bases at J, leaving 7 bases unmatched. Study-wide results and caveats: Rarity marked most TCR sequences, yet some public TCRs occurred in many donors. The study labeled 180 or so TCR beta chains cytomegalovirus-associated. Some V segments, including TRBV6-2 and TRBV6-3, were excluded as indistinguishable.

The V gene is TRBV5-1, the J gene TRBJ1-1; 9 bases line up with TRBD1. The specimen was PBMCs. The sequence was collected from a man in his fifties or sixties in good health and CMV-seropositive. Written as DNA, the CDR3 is TGCGCCAGCAGCTGGGGACAGGGAAGTGGCACTGAAGCTTTCTTT. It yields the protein CASSWGQGSGTEAFF.